This T cell receptor beta chain came from a study of naive and memory T cell subsets. Study-level points and caveats: Activation and differentiation may alter RNA-based TCR counts.

V was clipped by 4 bases and J by 3 bases, with 18 bases between them. The germline V gene has CDR1 DFQATT and CDR2 SNEGSKA (reference sequence). The CDR3 totals 15 residues. Both TRBC1 and TRBC2 were covered by a beta constant-region primer of two equimolar oligonucleotides. TCRdb re-called the UMI-ligation and nested PCR reads with MiXCR, one entry per CDR3 protein. In the table there are some 36,000 distinct CDR3 sequences, 13% of which are singletons. Cells stained for CD3, CD4, CD8, CD45RA and CD27 were sorted into four subsets. EMRA cells were CD45RA+CD27-, and effector memory cells CD45RA-CD27-. With respect to this clonotype: Its antigen is not known. The conserved closing phenylalanine or tryptophan is absent in this CDR3, likely reflecting a read error.

The sequence derives from a human donor in good health. This chain links TRBV20-1 with TRBJ1-2; no definite D call. The specimen sequenced was effector memory CD4+ T cells from blood. Noted subset: effector memory, CD45RA- CD27-. The CDR3, as DNA: TGCAGTGCTAACCACCCCGCAGGAGCCGACTATGGCTACACCTAC. Protein product: CSANHPAGADYGYTY.